The following is a T cell receptor (beta chain) sequence with its context. Its target is unknown. CDR1 and CDR2 from the germline V gene are SNHLY and FYNNEI. This CDR3 region has 16 residues. Trimming took 4 bases from V and 3 from J; bases not matched to a gene: 3. PCR involved 60 Vbeta and 13 Jbeta primers. In the authors' workflow: An analysis that came later counted some 81 million unique TCR beta chains, approximately 9.9 million shared. The method was immunoSEQ multiplex PCR; TCRdb's version includes in-frame clones alone and lacks a portion of them. V and J calls and clone size are those listed in that table; D and trimming were worked out from the DNA. Found here are around 84,000 clones, over 75% of them singletons; the top ten hold over 3%. The data were obtained in a study of cytomegalovirus exposure and HLA in healthy donors. Study-wide points: Cytomegalovirus association was listed for 150 or so TCR beta chains.

Sequencing was done on a sample of PBMCs. The receptor was isolated from a middle-aged man in good health and CMV-seronegative. V usage is TRBV2 and J usage is TRBJ2-2, with TRBD2 matching 12 bases. In DNA form, the CDR3 reads TGTGCCAGCAGTGTACTAGCGGGGGGCCACACCGGGGAGCTGTTTTTT. Its translation is CASSVLAGGHTGELFF.